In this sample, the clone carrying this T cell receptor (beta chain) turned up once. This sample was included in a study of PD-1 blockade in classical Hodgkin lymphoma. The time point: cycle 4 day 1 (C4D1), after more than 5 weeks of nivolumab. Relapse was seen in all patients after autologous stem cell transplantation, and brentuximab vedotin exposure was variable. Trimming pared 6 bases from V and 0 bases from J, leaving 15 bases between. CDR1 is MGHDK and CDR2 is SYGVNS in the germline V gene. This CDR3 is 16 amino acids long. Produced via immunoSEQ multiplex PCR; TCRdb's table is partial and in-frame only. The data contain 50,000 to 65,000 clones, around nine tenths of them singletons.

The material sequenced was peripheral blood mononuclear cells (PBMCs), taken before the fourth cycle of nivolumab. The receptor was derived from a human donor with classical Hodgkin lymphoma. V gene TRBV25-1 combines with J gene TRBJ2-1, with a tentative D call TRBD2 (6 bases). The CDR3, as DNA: TGTGCCAGCAGGGGGATTAGCGGTAGCTCCTACAATGAGCAGTTCTTC. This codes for CASRGISGSSYNEQFF.